One sample yielded the 4 T cell receptor beta chains listed below, sequenced in a study of identical twins. MiXCR, applied by TCRdb to the 5' RACE reads, yields one record per CDR3 protein. The sample holds roughly 630,000 distinct CDR3 sequences, about 7% seen once. The sample was also reused in another study, on yellow fever vaccine responses in identical twins.

Sequenced sample: PBMCs. These receptors originate from a woman younger than 35 in good health.

This clonotype occurred a few times. The chain recombines TRBV12-3 or TRBV12-4 with TRBJ1-5; D might be TRBD1 (5 bases). CDR3 length: 12 residues. With 5 bases removed from V and 8 bases from J, the gap between germline ends came to 10 bases. The CDR3 sequence: CASSGAGEPQHF. DNA for the CDR3: TGTGCCAGCAGTGGGGCGGGGGAGCCCCAGCATTTT.

This clonotype came up many times. The gene calls are TRBV6-2 or TRBV6-3 and TRBJ2-5; 10 nucleotides line up with TRBD2. V was clipped by 6 bases and J by 5 bases; unmatched bases: 9. There are 15 residues in the CDR3. CDR1 is MNHEY, CDR2 SVGEGT, per germline. The CDR3 DNA is TGTGCCAGCAGAACTAGCGGGGTCGGCGTGGAGACCCAGTACTTC. Encoded protein: CASRTSGVGVETQYF.

This clonotype was found a few times. The genes are TRBV4-1 and TRBJ1-1, with 7 bases identical to TRBD1. Trimming at V came to 3 bases and at J to 4 bases, leaving 5 bases not matched to a gene. CDR1 MGHRA and CDR2 YSYEKL come from the germline V gene. The CDR3 loop spans 14 amino acids. CDR3 region: CASSHPPGGTEAFF. In nucleotides, the CDR3 is TGCGCCAGCAGCCATCCCCCAGGGGGCACTGAAGCTTTCTTT.

This clonotype has only a few counts. V usage is TRBV27 and J usage is TRBJ2-5; TRBD2 is a possible D gene (5 bases). The CDR3 is 15 residues long. The V end lost 3 bases, the J end lost 2 bases, and 13 bases lay between the germline ends. Germline CDR1 reads MNHEY; CDR2 reads SMNVEV (reference sequence). As DNA, the CDR3 is TGTGCCAGCAGTTTTACGGCGGGTACACAAGAGACCCAGTACTTC. Protein: CASSFTAGTQETQYF.